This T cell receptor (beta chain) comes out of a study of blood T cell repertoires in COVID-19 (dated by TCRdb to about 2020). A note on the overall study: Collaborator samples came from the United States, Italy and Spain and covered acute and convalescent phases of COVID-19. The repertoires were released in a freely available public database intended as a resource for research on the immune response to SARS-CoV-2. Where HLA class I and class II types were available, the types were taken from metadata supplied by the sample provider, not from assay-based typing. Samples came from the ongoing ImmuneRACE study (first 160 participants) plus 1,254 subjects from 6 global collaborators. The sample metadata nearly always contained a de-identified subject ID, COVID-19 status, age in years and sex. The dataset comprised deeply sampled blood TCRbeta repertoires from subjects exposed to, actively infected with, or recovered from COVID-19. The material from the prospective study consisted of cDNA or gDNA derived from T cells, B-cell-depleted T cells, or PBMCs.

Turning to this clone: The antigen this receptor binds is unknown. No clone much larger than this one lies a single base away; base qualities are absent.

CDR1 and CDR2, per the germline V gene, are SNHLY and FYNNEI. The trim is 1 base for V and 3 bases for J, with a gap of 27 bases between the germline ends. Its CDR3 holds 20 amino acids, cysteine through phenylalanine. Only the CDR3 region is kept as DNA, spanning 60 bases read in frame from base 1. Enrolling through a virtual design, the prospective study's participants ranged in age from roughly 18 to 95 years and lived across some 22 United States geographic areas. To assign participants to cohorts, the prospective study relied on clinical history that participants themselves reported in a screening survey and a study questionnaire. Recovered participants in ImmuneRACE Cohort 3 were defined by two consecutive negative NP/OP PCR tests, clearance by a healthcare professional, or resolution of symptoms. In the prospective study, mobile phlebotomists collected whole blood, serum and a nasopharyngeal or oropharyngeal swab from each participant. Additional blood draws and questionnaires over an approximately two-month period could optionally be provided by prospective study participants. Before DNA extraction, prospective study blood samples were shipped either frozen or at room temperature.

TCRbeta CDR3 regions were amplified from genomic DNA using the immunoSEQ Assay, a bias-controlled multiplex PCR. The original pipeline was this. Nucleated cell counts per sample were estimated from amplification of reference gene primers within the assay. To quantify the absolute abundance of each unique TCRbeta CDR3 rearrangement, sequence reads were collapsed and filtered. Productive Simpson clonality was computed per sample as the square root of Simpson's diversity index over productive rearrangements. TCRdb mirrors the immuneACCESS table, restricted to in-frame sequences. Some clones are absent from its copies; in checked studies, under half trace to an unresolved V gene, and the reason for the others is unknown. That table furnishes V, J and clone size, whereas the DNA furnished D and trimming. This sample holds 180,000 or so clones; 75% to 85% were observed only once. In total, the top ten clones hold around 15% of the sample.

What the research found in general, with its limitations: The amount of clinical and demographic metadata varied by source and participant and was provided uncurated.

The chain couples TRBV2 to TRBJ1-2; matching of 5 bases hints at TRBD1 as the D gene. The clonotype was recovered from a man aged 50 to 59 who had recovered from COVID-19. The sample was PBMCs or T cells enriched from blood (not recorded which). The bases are TGTGCCAGCAGTGAAGACCCCGGGCCAAGACCCGTCAGGGTCGACTATGGCTACACCTTC. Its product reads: CASSEDPGPRPVRVDYGYTF.